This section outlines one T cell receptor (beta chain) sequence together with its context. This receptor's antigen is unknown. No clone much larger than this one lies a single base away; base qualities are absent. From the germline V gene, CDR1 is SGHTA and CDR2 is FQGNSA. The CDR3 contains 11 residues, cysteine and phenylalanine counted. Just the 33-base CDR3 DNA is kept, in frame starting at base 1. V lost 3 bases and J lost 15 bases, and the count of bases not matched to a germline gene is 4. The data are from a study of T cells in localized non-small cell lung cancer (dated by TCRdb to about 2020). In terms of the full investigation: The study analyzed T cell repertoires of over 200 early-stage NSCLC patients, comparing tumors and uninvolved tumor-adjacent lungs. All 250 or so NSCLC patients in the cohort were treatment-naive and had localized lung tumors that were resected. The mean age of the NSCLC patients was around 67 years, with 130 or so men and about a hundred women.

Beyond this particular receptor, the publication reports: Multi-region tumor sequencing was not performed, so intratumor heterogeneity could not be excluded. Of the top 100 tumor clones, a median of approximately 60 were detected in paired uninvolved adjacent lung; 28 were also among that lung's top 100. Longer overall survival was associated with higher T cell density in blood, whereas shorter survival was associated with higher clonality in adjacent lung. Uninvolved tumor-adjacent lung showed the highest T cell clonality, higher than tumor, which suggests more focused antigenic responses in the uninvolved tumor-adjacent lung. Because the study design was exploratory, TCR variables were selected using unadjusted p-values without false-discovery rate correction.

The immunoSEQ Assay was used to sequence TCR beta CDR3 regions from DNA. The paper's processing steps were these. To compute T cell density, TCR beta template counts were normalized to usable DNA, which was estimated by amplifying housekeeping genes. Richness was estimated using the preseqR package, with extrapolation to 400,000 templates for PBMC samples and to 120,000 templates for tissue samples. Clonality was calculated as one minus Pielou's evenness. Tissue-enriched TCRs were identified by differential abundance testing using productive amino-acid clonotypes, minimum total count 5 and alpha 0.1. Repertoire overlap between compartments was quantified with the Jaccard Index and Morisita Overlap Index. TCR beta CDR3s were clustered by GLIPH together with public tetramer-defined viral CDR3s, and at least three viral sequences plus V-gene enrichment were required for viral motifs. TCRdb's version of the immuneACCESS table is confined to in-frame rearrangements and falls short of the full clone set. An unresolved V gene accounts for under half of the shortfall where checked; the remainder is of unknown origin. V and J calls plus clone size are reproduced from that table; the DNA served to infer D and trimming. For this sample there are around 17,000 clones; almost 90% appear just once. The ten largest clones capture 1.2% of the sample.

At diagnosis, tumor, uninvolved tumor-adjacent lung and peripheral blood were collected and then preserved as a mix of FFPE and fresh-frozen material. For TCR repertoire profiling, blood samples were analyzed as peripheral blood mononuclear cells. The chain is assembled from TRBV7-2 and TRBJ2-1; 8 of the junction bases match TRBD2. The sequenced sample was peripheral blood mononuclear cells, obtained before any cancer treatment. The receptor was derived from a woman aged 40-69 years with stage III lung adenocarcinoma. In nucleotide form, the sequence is TGTGCCAGCAGCTTTCCTAGCGGGCCGTTCTTC. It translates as CASSFPSGPFF.